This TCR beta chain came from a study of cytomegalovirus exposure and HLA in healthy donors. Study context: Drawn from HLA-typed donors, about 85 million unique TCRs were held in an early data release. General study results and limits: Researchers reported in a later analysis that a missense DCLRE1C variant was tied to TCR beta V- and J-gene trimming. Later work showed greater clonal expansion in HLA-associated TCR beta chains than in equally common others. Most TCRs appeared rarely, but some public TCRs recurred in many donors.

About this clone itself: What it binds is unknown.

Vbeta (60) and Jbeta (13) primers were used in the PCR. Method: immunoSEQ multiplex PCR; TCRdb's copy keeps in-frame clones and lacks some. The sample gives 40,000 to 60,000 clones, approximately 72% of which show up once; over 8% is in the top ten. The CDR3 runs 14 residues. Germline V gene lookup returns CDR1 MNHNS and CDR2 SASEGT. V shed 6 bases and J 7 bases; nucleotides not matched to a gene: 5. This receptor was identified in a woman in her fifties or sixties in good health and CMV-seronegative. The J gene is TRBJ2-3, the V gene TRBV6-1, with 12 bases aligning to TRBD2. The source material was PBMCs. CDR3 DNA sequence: TGTGCCAGCAGGGGGGGACTAGCGGGCCATACGCAGTATTTT. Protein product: CASRGGLAGHTQYF.